The clone carrying this T cell receptor (beta chain) was detected only a few times. These data come from a study of T-cell reconstitution after alpha-beta-depleted transplantation in children. A TCRbeta library incorporating unique molecular identifiers was prepared. TCRdb reanalysed the PCR reads using MiXCR and keeps one entry per CDR3 protein. Altogether 490,000 or so distinct CDR3 sequences are present, 12% being singletons, with the ten largest covering 5% to 6%. The CDR3 totals 15 residues. V gave up 5 bases and J gave up 4 bases, with 17 bases separating them. V usage is TRBV12-3 or TRBV12-4 and J usage is TRBJ1-2; possibly TRBD1 for D (6 bases). The source was PBMCs from the stem cell graft donor, collected from the stem cell graft. The receptor comes from a human donor who donated a stem cell graft to a child with combined immunodeficiency. The CDR3, as DNA: TGTGCCAGCAGTCTCAGTGGGGGGCGCAGCTATGGCTACACCTTC. Its translation is CASSLSGGRSYGYTF.